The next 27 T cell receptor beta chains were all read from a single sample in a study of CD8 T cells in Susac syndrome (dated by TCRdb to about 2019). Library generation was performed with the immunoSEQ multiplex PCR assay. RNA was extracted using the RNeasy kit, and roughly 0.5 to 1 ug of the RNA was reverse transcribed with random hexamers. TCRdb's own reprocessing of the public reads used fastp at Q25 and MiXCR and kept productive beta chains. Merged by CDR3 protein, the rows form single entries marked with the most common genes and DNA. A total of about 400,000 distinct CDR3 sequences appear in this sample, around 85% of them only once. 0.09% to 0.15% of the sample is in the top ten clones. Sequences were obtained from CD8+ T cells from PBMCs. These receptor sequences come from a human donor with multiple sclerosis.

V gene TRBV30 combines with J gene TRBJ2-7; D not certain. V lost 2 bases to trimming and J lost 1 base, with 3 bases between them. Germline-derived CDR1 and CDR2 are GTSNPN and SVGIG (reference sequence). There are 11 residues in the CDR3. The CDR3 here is CAWSLSYEQYF. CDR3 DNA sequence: TGTGCCTGGAGTTTATCCTACGAGCAGTACTTC.

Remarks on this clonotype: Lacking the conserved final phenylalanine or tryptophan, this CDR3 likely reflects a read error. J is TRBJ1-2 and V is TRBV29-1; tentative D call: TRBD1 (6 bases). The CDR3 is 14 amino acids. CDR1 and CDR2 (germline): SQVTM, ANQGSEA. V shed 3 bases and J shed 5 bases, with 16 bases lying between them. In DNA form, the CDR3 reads TGCAGCGTTGAGGAGGGGGGGCAATGGTATGGCTACACCCTC. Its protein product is CSVEEGGQWYGYTL.

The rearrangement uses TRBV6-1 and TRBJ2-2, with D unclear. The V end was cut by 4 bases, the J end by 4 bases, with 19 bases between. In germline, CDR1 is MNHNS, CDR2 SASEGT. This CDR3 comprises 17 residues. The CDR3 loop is CASSARTVSGVTGELFF. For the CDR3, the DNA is TGTGCCAGCAGTGCTCGCACCGTCTCGGGTGTCACCGGGGAGCTGTTTTTT.

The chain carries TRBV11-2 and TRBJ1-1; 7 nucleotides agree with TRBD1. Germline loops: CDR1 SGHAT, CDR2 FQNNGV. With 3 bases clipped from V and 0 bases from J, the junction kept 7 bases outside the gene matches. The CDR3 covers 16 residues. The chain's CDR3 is CASSFPQGTMNTEAFF. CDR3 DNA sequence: TGTGCCAGCAGCTTTCCACAGGGGACCATGAACACTGAAGCTTTCTTT.

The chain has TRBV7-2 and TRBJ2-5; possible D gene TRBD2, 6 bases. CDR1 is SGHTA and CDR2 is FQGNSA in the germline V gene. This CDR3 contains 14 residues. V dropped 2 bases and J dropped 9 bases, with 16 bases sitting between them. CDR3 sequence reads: CASSLLGVRRAQYF. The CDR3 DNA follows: TGTGCCAGCAGCTTACTAGGTGTCCGGAGGGCCCAGTACTTC.

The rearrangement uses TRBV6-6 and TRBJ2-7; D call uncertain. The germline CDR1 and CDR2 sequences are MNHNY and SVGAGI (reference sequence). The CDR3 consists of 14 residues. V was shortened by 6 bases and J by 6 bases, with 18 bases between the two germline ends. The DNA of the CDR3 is TGTGCCAGCAGGCCCGCTGGTCCCCCGGGCGAGCAGTACTTC. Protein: CASRPAGPPGEQYF.

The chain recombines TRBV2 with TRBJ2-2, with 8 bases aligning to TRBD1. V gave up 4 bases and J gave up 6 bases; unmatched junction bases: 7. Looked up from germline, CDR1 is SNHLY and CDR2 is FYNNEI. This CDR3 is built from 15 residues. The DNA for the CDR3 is TGTGCCAGCAGTGTCTGGACAGGGCCGTCCGGGGAGCTGTTTTTT. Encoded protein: CASSVWTGPSGELFF.

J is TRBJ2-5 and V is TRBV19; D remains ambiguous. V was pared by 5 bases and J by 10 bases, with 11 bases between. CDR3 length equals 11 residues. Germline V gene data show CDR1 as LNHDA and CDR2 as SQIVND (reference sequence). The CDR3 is CASSSSSDQYF. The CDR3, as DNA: TGTGCCAGTAGTTCCTCTTCTGACCAGTACTTC.

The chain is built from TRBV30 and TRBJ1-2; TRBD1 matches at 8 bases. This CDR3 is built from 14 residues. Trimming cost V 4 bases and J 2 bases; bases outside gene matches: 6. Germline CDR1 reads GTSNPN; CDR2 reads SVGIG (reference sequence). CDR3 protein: CAWTGGAGNYGYTF. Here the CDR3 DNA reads TGTGCCTGGACAGGGGGCGCCGGCAACTATGGCTACACCTTC.

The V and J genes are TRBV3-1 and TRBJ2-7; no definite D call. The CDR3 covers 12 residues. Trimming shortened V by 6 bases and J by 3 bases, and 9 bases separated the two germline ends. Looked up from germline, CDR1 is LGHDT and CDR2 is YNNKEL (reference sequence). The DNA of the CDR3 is TGTGCCAGCAGGATGGGAAACTACGAGCAGTACTTC. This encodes CASRMGNYEQYF.

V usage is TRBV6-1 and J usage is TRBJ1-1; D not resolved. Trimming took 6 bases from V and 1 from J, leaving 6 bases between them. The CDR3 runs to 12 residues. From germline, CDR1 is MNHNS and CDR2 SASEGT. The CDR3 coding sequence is TGTGCCAGCAGAGTACAGAACACTGAAGCTTTCTTT. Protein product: CASRVQNTEAFF.

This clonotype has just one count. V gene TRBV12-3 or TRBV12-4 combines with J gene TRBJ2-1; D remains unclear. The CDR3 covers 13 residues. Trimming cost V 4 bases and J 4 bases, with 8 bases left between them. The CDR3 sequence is CASSSDHYNEQFF. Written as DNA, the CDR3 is TGTGCCAGCAGTTCTGACCATTACAATGAGCAGTTCTTC.

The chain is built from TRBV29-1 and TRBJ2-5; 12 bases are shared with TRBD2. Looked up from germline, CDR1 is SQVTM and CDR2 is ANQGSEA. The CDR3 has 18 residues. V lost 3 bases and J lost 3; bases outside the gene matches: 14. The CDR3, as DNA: TGCAGCGTTGAGGACCCCGGGACTAGCGGGCCAGACGAAGAGACCCAGTACTTC. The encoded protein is CSVEDPGTSGPDEETQYF.

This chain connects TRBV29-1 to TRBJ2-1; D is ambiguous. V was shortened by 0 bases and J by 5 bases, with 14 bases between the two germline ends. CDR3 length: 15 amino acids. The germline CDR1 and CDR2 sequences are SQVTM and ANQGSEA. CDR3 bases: TGCAGCGTTGAAGATGCAAGGAGTGTTCACAATGAGCAGTTCTTC. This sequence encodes CSVEDARSVHNEQFF.

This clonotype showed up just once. The CDR3 nucleotides read TGCAGCGTCGAACTAGCGGGGACCTACAATGAGCAGTTCTTC. It is translated as CSVELAGTYNEQFF. The chain employs TRBV29-1 and TRBJ2-1; 10 nucleotides agree with TRBD2. CDR1 is SQVTM and CDR2 is ANQGSEA in the germline V gene. The ends lost 6 bases at V and 2 bases at J; junction bases unmatched: 4. This CDR3 comprises 14 residues.

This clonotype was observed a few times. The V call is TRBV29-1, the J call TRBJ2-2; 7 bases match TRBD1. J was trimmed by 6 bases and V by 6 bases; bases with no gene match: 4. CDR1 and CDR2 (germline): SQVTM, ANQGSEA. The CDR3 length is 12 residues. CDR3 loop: CSVETGSGELFF. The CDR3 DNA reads TGCAGCGTGGAGACAGGGTCCGGGGAGCTGTTTTTT.

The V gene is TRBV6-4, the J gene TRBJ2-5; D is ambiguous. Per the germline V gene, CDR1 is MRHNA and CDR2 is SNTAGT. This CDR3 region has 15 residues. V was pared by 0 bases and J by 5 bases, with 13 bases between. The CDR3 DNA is TGTGCCAGCAGTGACTCCGTGGGCAGTATGGAGACCCAGTACTTC. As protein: CASSDSVGSMETQYF.

The CDR3 bases are TGTGCCAGTAGTATAACACAGGGCACTGTCTACGAGCAGTACTTC. As protein: CASSITQGTVYEQYF. The chain employs TRBV19 and TRBJ2-7; tentatively, D is TRBD1 (6 bases). There are 15 residues in the CDR3. Germline V gene lookup returns CDR1 LNHDA and CDR2 SQIVND (reference sequence). Trimming cost V 2 bases and J 3 bases, with 14 bases left between them.

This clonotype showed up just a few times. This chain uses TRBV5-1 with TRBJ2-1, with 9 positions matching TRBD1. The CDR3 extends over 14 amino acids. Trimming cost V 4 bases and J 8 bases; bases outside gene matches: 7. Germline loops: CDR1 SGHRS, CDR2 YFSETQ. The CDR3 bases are TGCGCCAGCAGCCAATTGACAGGGGGGGATGAGCAGTTCTTC. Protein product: CASSQLTGGDEQFF. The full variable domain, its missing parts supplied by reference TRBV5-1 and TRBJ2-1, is KAGVTQTPRYLIKTRGQQVTLSCSPISGHRSVSWYQQTPGQGLQFLFEYFSETQRNKGNFPGRFSGRQFSNSRSEMNVSTLELGDSALYLCASSQLTGGDEQFFGPGTRLTVL.

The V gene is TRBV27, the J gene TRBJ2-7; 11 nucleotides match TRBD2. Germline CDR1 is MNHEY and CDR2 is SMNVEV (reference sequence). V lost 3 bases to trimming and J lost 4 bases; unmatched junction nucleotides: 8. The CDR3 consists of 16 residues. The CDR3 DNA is TGTGCCAGCAGTTTCTCACTAGCGGGAGTATCTTACGAGCAGTACTTC. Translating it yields CASSFSLAGVSYEQYF.

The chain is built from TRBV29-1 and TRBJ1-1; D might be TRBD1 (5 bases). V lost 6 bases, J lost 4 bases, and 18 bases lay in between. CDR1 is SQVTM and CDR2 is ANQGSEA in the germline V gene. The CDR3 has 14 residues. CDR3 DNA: TGCAGCGTCCAGTCGGGGCGCGGAGGCACTGAAGCTTTCTTT. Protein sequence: CSVQSGRGGTEAFF.

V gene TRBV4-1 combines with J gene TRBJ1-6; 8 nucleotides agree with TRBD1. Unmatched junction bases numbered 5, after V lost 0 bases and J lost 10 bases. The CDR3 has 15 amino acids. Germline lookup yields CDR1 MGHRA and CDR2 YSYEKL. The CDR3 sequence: CASSQEDRAGSPLHF. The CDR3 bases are TGCGCCAGCAGCCAAGAGGACAGGGCGGGCTCACCCCTCCACTTT.

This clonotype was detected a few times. CDR3 amino acids: CASSSGPFYEQYF. The CDR3 DNA reads as TGTGCCAGCAGTTCTGGACCCTTCTACGAGCAGTACTTC. V is TRBV27 and J is TRBJ2-7; the D is unclear. The CDR3 has 13 residues. Trimming removed 4 bases at V and 3 bases at J, with 10 bases between. Germline CDR1 MNHEY, CDR2 SMNVEV (reference sequence).

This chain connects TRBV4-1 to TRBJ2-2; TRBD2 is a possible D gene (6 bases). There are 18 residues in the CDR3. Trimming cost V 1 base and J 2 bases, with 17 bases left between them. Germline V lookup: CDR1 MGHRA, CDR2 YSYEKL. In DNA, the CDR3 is TGCGCCAGCAGCCAAGTTCTTTCCGGGGAGGACAACACCGGGGAGCTGTTTTTT. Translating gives CASSQVLSGEDNTGELFF.

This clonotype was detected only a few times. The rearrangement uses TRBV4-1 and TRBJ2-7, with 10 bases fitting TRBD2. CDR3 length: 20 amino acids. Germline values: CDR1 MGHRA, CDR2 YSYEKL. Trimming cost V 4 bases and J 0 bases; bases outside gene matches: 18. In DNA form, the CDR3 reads TGCGCCAGCAGCCTGTCACCTAAAGGCCTAGCGGGAGAGGGCTCCTACGAGCAGTACTTC. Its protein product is CASSLSPKGLAGEGSYEQYF.

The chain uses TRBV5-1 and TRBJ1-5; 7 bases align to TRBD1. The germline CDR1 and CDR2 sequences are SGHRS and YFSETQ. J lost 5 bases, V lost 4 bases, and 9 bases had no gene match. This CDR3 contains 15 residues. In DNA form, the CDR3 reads TGCGCCAGCAGCCCAGAGACAGGGTTGCATCAGCCCCAGCATTTT. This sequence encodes CASSPETGLHQPQHF.

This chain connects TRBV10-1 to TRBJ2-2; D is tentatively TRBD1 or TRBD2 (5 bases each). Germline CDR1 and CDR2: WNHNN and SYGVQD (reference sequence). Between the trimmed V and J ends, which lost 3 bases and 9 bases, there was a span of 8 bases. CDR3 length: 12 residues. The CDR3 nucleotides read TGCGCCAGCAGTGACCGGGGCCGGGAGCTGTTTTTT. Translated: CASSDRGRELFF.